Included here is one T cell receptor (beta chain) sequence, with context. Its antigen remains unidentified. Clones were read by immunoSEQ multiplex PCR, and TCRdb kept only the in-frame ones, dropping some. The sample contains fewer than 140,000 clones, roughly 90% of which appear only once. Trimming cost V 0 bases and J 6 bases; bases outside gene matches: 5. This CDR3 spans 16 amino acids. The germline V gene has CDR1 SGHRS and CDR2 YFSETQ. This entry comes from a study of T cell responses to AZD1222 COVID-19 vaccine. Study-wide results and caveats: Scientists sampled the repertoires only once the peak T cell response had passed. Donors were largely white British and mainly female; clonal diversity was possibly underestimated. Spike-wide coverage was observed for vaccine-associated CD4 TCRs, with dominant responses at 160-218 and 743-854.

The TCR comes from an adult in good health. The specimen was peripheral blood, collected on day 0 of AZD1222 vaccination. The chain has TRBV5-1 and TRBJ2-1; 11 nucleotides match TRBD2. The CDR3 sequence is CASSLAPGLAGNEQFF. The CDR3 DNA reads TGCGCCAGCAGCTTGGCCCCCGGACTAGCGGGCAATGAGCAGTTCTTC.